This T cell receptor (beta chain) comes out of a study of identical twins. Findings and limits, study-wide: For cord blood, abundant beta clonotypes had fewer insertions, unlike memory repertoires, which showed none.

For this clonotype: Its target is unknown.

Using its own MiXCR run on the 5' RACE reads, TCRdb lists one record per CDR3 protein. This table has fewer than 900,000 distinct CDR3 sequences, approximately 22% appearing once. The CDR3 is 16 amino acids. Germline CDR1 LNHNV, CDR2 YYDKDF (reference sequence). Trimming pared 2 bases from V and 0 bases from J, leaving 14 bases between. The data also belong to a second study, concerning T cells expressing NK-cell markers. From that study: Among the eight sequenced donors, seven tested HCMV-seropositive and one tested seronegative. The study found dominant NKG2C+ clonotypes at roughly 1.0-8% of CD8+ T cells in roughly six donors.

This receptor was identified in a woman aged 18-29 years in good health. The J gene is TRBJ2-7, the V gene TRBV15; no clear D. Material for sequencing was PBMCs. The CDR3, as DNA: TGTGCCACCAGCAGACTATGGACCAGGAGCTCCTACGAGCAGTACTTC. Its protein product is CATSRLWTRSSYEQYF.